A selection of T cell receptor beta chains follows, all from one sample in a study of T-cell reconstitution after alpha-beta-depleted transplantation in children. Each CDR3 protein is one row after TCRdb ran MiXCR on the PCR reads. Of 600,000 to 800,000 distinct CDR3 sequences in the sample, less than 15% were seen once. The specimen was PBMCs, collected before TCRalphabeta/CD19-depleted stem cell transplant. These receptors came from a girl under 10 years old with congenital amegakaryocytic thrombocytopenia, due to receive a stem cell transplant. CDR3s include the opening cysteine and the closing phenylalanine or tryptophan. The D gene is left open where the match is weak. Expanded clones get a size class; other rows say once, few or many, or leave the size out.

many	TRBV13	NA	TRBJ1-2	CASSLDYGGYTF	TGTGCCAGCAGCTTGGATTACGGAGGCTACACCTTC
many	TRBV5-1	NA	TRBJ2-1	CATGRLSSYNEQFF	TGCGCCACAGGACGGCTCAGCTCCTACAATGAGCAGTTCTTC
many	TRBV20-1	NA	TRBJ2-7	CSASLRPQLALLGEQYF	TGCAGTGCTAGCCTCCGACCTCAACTAGCCCTCCTGGGGGAGCAGTACTTC
NA	TRBV20-1	TRBD2	TRBJ2-3	CSARSLAGPDTQYF	TGCAGTGCTAGAAGCCTAGCGGGCCCAGATACGCAGTATTTT
NA	TRBV9	TRBD2	TRBJ2-2	CASSVGPPGGNTWELFF	TGTGCCAGCAGCGTAGGCCCGCCCGGGGGGAACACCTGGGAGCTGTTTTTT
few	TRBV4-1	TRBD2	TRBJ2-1	CASSQRTPGLDLFF	TGCGCCAGCAGCCAAAGAACTCCGGGACTAGATCTGTTCTTC
many	TRBV7-2	NA	TRBJ2-5	CASSQNPFVAFQETQYF	TGTGCCAGCAGCCAAAACCCGTTCGTAGCGTTCCAAGAGACCCAGTACTTC
few	TRBV7-2	TRBD2	TRBJ2-1	CASSRLAGSRYEQFF	TGTGCCAGCAGCCGACTAGCGGGTTCGAGGTATGAGCAGTTCTTC
NA	TRBV5-6	TRBD1	TRBJ1-4	CASSLDRGEKLFF	TGTGCCAGCAGCTTGGACAGGGGCGAAAAACTGTTTTTT
many	TRBV29-1	NA	TRBJ1-1	CSVVRGSTEAFF	TGCAGCGTTGTTCGGGGGAGCACTGAAGCTTTCTTT
many	TRBV12-3/TRBV12-4	TRBD1	TRBJ2-1	CASSSTRDRDEHNEQFF	TGTGCCAGCAGTTCTACCCGGGACAGGGACGAACACAATGAGCAGTTCTTC
NA	TRBV14	NA	TRBJ1-4	CASSQGYGSNEKLFF	TGTGCCAGCAGCCAAGGTTACGGCTCCAATGAAAAACTGTTTTTT
NA	TRBV5-1	NA	TRBJ1-1	CASSNRAYTEAFF	TGCGCCAGCAGCAACAGGGCCTACACTGAAGCTTTCTTT
many	TRBV20-1	NA	TRBJ1-1	CSARTQDGEAFF	TGCAGTGCTAGAACCCAGGACGGAGAAGCTTTCTTT
NA	TRBV7-9	NA	TRBJ2-1	CASSLGEWGNNEQFF	TGTGCCAGCAGCTTAGGAGAGTGGGGAAATAATGAGCAGTTCTTC
NA	TRBV4-2	NA	TRBJ1-3	CASSQEAGWGPGNTIYF	TGTGCCAGCAGCCAAGAAGCCGGCTGGGGTCCTGGAAACACCATATATTTT
NA	TRBV14	NA	TRBJ1-4	CASSRHPTNEKLFF	TGTGCCAGCAGCCGACACCCAACTAATGAAAAACTGTTTTTT
many	TRBV12-3/TRBV12-4	NA	TRBJ2-5	CASSFVQGMETQYF	TGTGCCAGCAGTTTTGTCCAGGGAATGGAGACCCAGTACTTC
many	TRBV4-1	NA	TRBJ2-3	CASSLKEADTQYF	TGCGCCAGCAGCTTAAAGGAAGCAGATACGCAGTATTTT
NA	TRBV20-1	NA	TRBJ1-6	CSAKQTGKSSPLHF	TGCAGCGCGAAACAGACGGGAAAAAGTTCACCCCTCCACTTT
NA	TRBV20-1	TRBD2	TRBJ2-5	CSAGPTSAYQETQYF	TGCAGTGCTGGACCGACTAGCGCATACCAAGAGACCCAGTACTTC
many	TRBV12-3/TRBV12-4	TRBD2	TRBJ2-7	CASSYGGASYEQYF	TGTGCCAGCAGCTACGGGGGGGCATCCTACGAGCAGTACTTC
many	TRBV27	TRBD1	TRBJ2-7	CASSPTGGSTYEQYF	TGTGCCAGCAGTCCTACAGGGGGGAGCACCTACGAGCAGTACTTC
many	TRBV18	NA	TRBJ2-3	CASSPEDTQYF	TGTGCCAGCTCACCAGAAGATACGCAGTATTTT
NA	TRBV12-3/TRBV12-4	NA	TRBJ2-3	CASRDTSATDTQYF	TGTGCCAGCAGAGACACTAGTGCCACAGATACGCAGTATTTT
few	TRBV5-5	TRBD2	TRBJ2-3	CASSLLGGREDTQYF	TGTGCCAGCAGCTTGTTGGGCGGGCGGGAGGATACGCAGTATTTT
many	TRBV5-1	TRBD1	TRBJ2-1	CASSGFGTGYNEQFF	TGCGCCAGCAGCGGTTTCGGGACAGGATACAATGAGCAGTTCTTC
many	TRBV20-1	NA	TRBJ2-3	CSASRGGPTDTQYF	TGCAGTGCTAGTCGGGGAGGACCCACAGATACGCAGTATTTT
few	TRBV18	NA	TRBJ2-1	CASSPFASYNEQFF	TGTGCCAGCTCACCATTCGCCTCCTACAATGAGCAGTTCTTC
few	TRBV4-1	NA	TRBJ2-3	CASSRGPRGDTQYF	TGCGCCAGCAGCCGAGGGCCACGCGGGGATACGCAGTATTTT
NA	TRBV2	TRBD2	TRBJ2-5	CASNRAGVETQYF	TGTGCCAGCAATCGGGCGGGAGTGGAGACCCAGTACTTC
NA	TRBV7-2	NA	TRBJ2-3	CASSPQGNTQYF	TGTGCCAGCAGCCCGCAGGGGAATACGCAGTATTTT
many	TRBV5-5	NA	TRBJ2-7	CASRPFGTKPYEQYF	TGTGCCAGCAGACCCTTCGGGACCAAACCATACGAGCAGTACTTC
NA	TRBV7-2	TRBD2	TRBJ2-3	CASSLFRGSPDTQYF	TGTGCCAGCAGCTTATTCCGCGGGAGCCCAGATACGCAGTATTTT
NA	TRBV27	NA	TRBJ2-1	CASSQGRWNEQFF	TGTGCCAGCAGTCAGGGAAGATGGAATGAGCAGTTCTTC
many	TRBV7-9	NA	TRBJ1-1	CASSIGTEAFF	TGTGCCAGCAGCATTGGGACTGAAGCTTTCTTT
many	TRBV20-1	NA	TRBJ2-7	CSGGPGGLKYEQYF	TGCAGTGGAGGGCCCGGGGGATTGAAGTACGAGCAGTACTTC
NA	TRBV10-3	NA	TRBJ2-7	CATQKEQGTYEQYF	TGTGCCACCCAGAAGGAGCAGGGCACCTACGAGCAGTACTTC
many	TRBV10-3	TRBD2	TRBJ2-1	CAISTSGRGDEQFF	TGTGCCATCAGCACTAGCGGGAGAGGAGATGAGCAGTTCTTC
few	TRBV3-1	TRBD1	TRBJ2-1	CASSPSVAGGVDEQFF	TGTGCCAGCAGTCCCTCCGTGGCAGGGGGTGTCGATGAGCAGTTCTTC
NA	TRBV20-1	TRBD1	TRBJ1-4	CSASPPGGFGEKLFF	TGCAGTGCTAGCCCCCCAGGGGGATTTGGTGAAAAACTGTTTTTT
few	TRBV4-1	NA	TRBJ2-7	CASSQGTGEQYF	TGCGCCAGCAGCCAAGGGACGGGAGAGCAGTACTTC
many	TRBV20-1	TRBD1	TRBJ2-1	CSASSGTGDNEQFF	TGCAGTGCTTCTTCCGGGACAGGGGACAATGAGCAGTTCTTC